These 7 T cell receptor beta chains were all obtained from the same sample, sequenced in a study of CD8 T cells in ankylosing spondylitis (TCRdb year 2017). Library creation used 5' RACE. Sequencing took place on an Illumina HiSeq 2500. Through fastp at Q25 and MiXCR, TCRdb rebuilt clones from the public reads, retaining in-frame beta chains. Rows are combined by CDR3 protein, so each entry shows the most common genes and DNA. Present in this sample are 90,000 to 120,000 distinct CDR3 sequences, under 30% of which were seen just once. The ten top clones hold 9% to 15% of the sample. Sequences were obtained from synovial fluid, either unsorted or a sorted T cell fraction (not recorded which). The source of these receptors is a male donor with ankylosing spondylitis.

The chain couples TRBV7-9 to TRBJ2-1; 12 positions agree with TRBD2. The CDR3 spans 15 residues. The ends lost 5 bases at V and 9 bases at J; junction bases unmatched: 8. Germline-derived CDR1 and CDR2 are SEHNR and FQNEAQ (reference sequence). CDR3 loop: CASSPASGRAGEQFF. The CDR3 DNA is TGTGCCAGCAGCCCGGCTAGCGGGAGGGCCGGTGAGCAGTTCTTC.

The chain links TRBV12-3 or TRBV12-4 to TRBJ2-5, with D possibly being TRBD2 (7 bases). Trimming removed 4 bases from V and 3 bases from J, with 18 bases in between. The CDR3 runs 16 residues. The DNA of the CDR3 is TGTGCCAGCAGTTCGACGGACAGTGGGACTAAAGAGACCCAGTACTTC. Its translation is CASSSTDSGTKETQYF.

This clonotype was seen only a few times. The V call is TRBV6-1, the J call TRBJ2-7, with no clear D. CDR1 is MNHNS and CDR2 is SASEGT in the germline V gene. V was clipped by 1 base and J by 2 bases, with 6 bases between them. The CDR3 is 13 amino acids. The CDR3 protein is CASSEGRAYEQYV. In DNA, the CDR3 is TGTGCCAGCAGTGAAGGACGGGCCTACGAGCAGTACGTC.

For the CDR3, the DNA is TGCAGTGCCGAGGGACTTATTTCCAATGAGCAGTTCTTC. Protein: CSAEGLISNEQFF. The chain has TRBV20-1 and TRBJ2-1; D is perhaps TRBD2 (6 bases). V lost 6 bases and J 6 bases, leaving 15 bases between the germline ends. The CDR3 loop spans 13 amino acids. Germline loops: CDR1 DFQATT, CDR2 SNEGSKA (reference sequence).

The rearrangement links TRBV11-1 to TRBJ1-1; TRBD1 might be the D (6 bases). Trimming cost V 1 base and J 8 bases, with 11 bases left between them. The V gene's germline CDR1 is SGHAT and CDR2 FQDESV (reference sequence). The CDR3 has 13 residues. This CDR3 is CASSLDGRGEAFF. The CDR3 DNA reads TGTGCCAGCAGCTTAGATGGCAGGGGCGAAGCTTTCTTT.

In its sample, this clonotype was seen a few times. V is TRBV20-1 and J is TRBJ1-2; 10 bases line up with TRBD1. Germline V lookup: CDR1 DFQATT, CDR2 SNEGSKA (reference sequence). The CDR3 consists of 14 residues. V shed 7 bases, J shed 2 bases, and the junction held 7 bases outside the gene matches. The CDR3 DNA sequence: TGCAGTGTCCCGTCGGGACAGGGGAACTATGGCTACACCTTC. As protein: CSVPSGQGNYGYTF.

This clonotype was counted ten times or more. This sequence joins TRBV29-1 and TRBJ1-1; a weak D match, TRBD1 (5 bases). Germline CDR1 is SQVTM and CDR2 is ANQGSEA. V was clipped by 3 bases and J by 4 bases, with 12 bases between them. The CDR3 runs to 13 residues. This chain's CDR3 is CSVEWGVGTEAFF. The CDR3 DNA sequence: TGCAGCGTTGAGTGGGGGGTCGGCACTGAAGCTTTCTTT.